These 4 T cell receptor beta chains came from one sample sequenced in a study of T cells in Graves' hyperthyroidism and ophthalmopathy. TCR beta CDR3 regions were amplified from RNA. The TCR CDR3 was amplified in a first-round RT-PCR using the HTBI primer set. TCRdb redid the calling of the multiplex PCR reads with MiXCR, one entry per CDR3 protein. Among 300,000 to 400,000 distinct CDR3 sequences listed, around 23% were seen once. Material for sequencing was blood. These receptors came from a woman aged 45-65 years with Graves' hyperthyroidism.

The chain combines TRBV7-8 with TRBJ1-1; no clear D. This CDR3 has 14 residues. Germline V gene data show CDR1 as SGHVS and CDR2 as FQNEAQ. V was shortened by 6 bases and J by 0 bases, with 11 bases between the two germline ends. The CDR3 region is CASRLSEVNTEAFF. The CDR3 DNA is TGTGCCAGCAGACTTTCGGAGGTGAACACTGAAGCTTTCTTT.

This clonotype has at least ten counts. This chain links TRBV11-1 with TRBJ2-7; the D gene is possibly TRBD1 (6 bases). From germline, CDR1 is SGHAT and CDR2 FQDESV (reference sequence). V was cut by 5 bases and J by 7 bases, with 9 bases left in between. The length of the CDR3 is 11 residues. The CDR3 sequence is CASSGGREQYF. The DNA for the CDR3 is TGTGCCAGCAGCGGGGGCCGTGAGCAGTACTTC.

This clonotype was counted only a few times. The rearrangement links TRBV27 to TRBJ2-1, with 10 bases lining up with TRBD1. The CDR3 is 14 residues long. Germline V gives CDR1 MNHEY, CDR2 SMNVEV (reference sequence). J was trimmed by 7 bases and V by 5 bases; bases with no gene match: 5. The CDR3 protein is CASSDPGQGNEQFF. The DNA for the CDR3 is TGTGCCAGCAGTGACCCGGGACAGGGGAATGAGCAGTTCTTC.

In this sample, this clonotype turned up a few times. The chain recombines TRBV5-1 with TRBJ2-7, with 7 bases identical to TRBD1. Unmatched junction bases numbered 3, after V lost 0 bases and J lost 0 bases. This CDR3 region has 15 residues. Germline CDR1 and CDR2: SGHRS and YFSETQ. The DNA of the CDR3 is TGCGCCAGCAGCTTGGGTCGGGACAGCTCCTACGAGCAGTACTTC. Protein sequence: CASSLGRDSSYEQYF.